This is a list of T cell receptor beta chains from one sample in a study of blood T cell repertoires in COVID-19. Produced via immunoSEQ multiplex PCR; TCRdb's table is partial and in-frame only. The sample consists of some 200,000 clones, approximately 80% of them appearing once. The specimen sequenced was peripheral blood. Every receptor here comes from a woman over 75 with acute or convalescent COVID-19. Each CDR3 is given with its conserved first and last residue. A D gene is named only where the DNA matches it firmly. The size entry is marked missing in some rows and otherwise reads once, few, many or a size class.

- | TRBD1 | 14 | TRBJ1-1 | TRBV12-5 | CASVLDRTNTEAFF | TGTGCTAGTGTTCTGGACAGGACCAACACTGAAGCTTTCTTT
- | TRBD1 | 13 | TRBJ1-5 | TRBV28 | CASSYRGNQPQHF | TGTGCCAGCAGCTACAGGGGGAATCAGCCCCAGCATTTT
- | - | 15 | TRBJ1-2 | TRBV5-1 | CASSLVIGSNYGYTF | TGCGCCAGCAGCTTGGTGATCGGGAGTAACTATGGCTACACCTTC
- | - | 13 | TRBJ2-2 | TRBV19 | CASSIAPPGELFF | TGTGCCAGTAGTATAGCCCCTCCGGGGGAGCTGTTTTTT
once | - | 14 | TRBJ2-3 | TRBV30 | CAWRSGVVTDTQYF | TGTGCCTGGAGGTCGGGAGTAGTTACAGATACGCAGTATTTT
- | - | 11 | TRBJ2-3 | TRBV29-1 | CSVGETDTQYF | TGCAGCGTTGGCGAGACAGATACGCAGTATTTT
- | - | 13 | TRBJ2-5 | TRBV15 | CATHRGGGETQYF | TGTGCCACTCACAGGGGAGGAGGAGAGACCCAGTACTTC
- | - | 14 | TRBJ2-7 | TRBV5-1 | CASSLGTDPREQYF | TGCGCCAGCAGCTTGGGGACAGACCCGCGAGAGCAGTACTTC
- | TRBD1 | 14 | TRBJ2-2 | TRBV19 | CASSSGGGTGELFF | TGTGCCAGTAGTTCAGGGGGCGGCACCGGGGAGCTGTTTTTT
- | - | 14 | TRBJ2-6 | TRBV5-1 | CASSRDTGANVLTF | TGCGCCAGCAGCAGAGATACTGGGGCCAACGTCCTGACTTTC
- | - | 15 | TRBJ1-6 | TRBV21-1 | CASTPSGQGPSPLHF | TGTGCCAGCACCCCGTCGGGACAGGGGCCCTCACCCCTCCACTTT
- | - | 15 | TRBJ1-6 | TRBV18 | CASSQEPGGNSPLHF | TGTGCCAGCTCCCAGGAGCCAGGCGGGAATTCACCCCTCCACTTT
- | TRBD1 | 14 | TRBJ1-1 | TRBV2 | CASSGWDRPTEAFF | TGTGCCAGCAGTGGGTGGGACAGACCCACTGAAGCTTTCTTT
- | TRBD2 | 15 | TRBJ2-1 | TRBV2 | CASSVGLAGSNEQFF | TGTGCCAGCAGTGTTGGCCTAGCGGGGTCCAATGAGCAGTTCTTC
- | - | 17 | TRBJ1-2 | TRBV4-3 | CASSQDLPQGRGNGYTF | TGCGCCAGCAGCCAAGATCTTCCCCAGGGAAGGGGGAATGGCTACACCTTC
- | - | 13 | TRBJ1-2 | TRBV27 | CASSLGGFDGYTF | TGTGCCAGCAGTTTGGGAGGGTTTGATGGCTACACCTTC
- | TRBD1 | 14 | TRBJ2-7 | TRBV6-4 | CASSLDRGSHEQYF | TGTGCCAGCAGCTTGGACAGGGGGTCCCACGAGCAGTACTTC
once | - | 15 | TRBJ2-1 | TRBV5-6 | CASSLPFQGIGEQFF | TGTGCCAGCAGCCTTCCCTTTCAGGGTATAGGTGAGCAGTTCTTC
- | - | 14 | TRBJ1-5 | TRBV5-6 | CASSGRGLYQPQHF | TGTGCCAGCAGCGGGCGAGGACTCTATCAGCCCCAGCATTTT
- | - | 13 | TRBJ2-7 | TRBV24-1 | CATEDRSSYEQYF | TGTGCCACCGAAGACAGAAGCTCCTACGAGCAGTACTTC
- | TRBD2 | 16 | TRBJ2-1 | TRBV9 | CASSVASGASYNEQFF | TGTGCCAGCAGCGTAGCCAGCGGGGCGTCCTACAATGAGCAGTTCTTC
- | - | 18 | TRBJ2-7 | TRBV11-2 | CAITTFQGWAQGSYEQYF | TGTGCCATTACTACCTTCCAGGGGTGGGCGCAGGGGTCCTACGAGCAGTACTTC
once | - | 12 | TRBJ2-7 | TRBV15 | CATSRGQDEQYF | TGTGCCACCAGCAGAGGGCAGGACGAGCAGTACTTC
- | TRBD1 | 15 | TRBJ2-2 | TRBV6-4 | CASSFTTGTTGELFF | TGTGCCAGCAGTTTTACGACAGGGACAACCGGGGAGCTGTTTTTT
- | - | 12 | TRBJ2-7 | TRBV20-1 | CSASRGSGEQYF | TGCAGTGCTAGTCGGGGGTCGGGGGAGCAGTACTTC
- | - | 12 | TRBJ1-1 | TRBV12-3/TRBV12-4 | CASSPRGKEAFF | TGTGCCAGCAGTCCCCGAGGGAAAGAAGCTTTCTTT
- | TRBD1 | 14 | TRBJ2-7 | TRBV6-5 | CASSRTGISYEQYF | TGTGCCAGCAGCCGGACAGGGATTTCCTACGAGCAGTACTTC
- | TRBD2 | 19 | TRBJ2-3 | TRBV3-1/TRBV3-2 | CASSGPGTSGTLGADTQYF | TGTGCCAGCAGCGGCCCCGGGACTAGCGGGACCCTGGGGGCAGATACGCAGTATTTT
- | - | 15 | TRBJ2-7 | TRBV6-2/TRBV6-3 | CASSYLLRDSSEQYF | TGTGCCAGCAGTTATCTCCTTCGGGACTCATCCGAGCAGTACTTC
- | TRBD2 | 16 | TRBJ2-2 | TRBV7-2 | CASSTRAGADTGELFF | TGTGCCAGCAGCACTCGAGCGGGAGCCGACACCGGGGAGCTGTTTTTT
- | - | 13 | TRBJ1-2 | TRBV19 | CASSMNYDYGYTF | TGTGCCAGTAGTATGAACTATGACTATGGCTACACCTTC
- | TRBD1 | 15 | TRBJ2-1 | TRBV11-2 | CASSRPGTGYNEQFF | TGTGCCAGCAGCCGTCCCGGGACAGGGTACAATGAGCAGTTCTTC
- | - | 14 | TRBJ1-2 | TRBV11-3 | CASSPQGGVYGYTF | TGTGCCAGCAGCCCCCAGGGAGGCGTCTATGGCTACACCTTC
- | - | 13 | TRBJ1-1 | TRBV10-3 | CAISDSPNTEAFF | TGTGCCATCTCGGACAGCCCGAACACTGAAGCTTTCTTT
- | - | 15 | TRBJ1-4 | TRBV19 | CASSSARETNEKLFF | TGTGCCAGTAGTTCGGCTAGGGAGACTAATGAAAAACTGTTTTTT
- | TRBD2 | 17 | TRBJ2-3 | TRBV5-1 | CASSGRTSGRGTDTQYF | TGCGCCAGCAGCGGGCGGACTAGCGGGAGGGGCACAGATACGCAGTATTTT
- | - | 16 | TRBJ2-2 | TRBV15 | CATSRGQGPSSGELFF | TGTGCCACCAGCAGAGGCCAGGGGCCCTCGTCCGGGGAGCTGTTTTTT
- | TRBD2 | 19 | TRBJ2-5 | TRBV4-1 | CASSQGIPGTSGVEETQYF | TGCGCCAGCAGCCAAGGAATCCCGGGGACTAGCGGGGTAGAAGAGACCCAGTACTTC
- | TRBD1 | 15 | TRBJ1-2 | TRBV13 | CASRPRQGPIYGYTF | TGTGCCAGCAGGCCACGACAGGGACCCATCTATGGCTACACCTTC
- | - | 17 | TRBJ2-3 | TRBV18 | CASSPNRLGVGTDTQYF | TGTGCCAGCTCACCTAACCGACTAGGAGTGGGCACAGATACGCAGTATTTT
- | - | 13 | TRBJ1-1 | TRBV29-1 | CSVERGGNTEAFF | TGCAGCGTTGAAAGGGGCGGGAACACTGAAGCTTTCTTT
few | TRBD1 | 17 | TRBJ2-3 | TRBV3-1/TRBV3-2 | CASSRQGTGARTDTQYF | TGTGCCAGCAGCCGACAAGGGACAGGGGCCCGCACAGATACGCAGTATTTT
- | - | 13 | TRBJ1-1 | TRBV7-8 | CASSLALDGEAFF | TGTGCCAGCAGCTTAGCCCTAGACGGTGAAGCTTTCTTT
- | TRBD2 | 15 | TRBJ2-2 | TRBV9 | CASRRAGENTGELFF | TGTGCCAGCAGGAGAGCGGGGGAGAACACCGGGGAGCTGTTTTTT
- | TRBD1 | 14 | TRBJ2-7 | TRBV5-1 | CASSSTGGLYEQYF | TGCGCCAGCAGCTCGACAGGGGGCCTATACGAGCAGTACTTC
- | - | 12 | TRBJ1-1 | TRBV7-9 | CASSLWEERAFF | TGTGCCAGCAGCTTATGGGAGGAAAGGGCTTTCTTT
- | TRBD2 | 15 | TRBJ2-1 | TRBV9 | CASSGSRERYNEQFF | TGTGCCAGCAGCGGATCGCGGGAGAGGTACAATGAGCAGTTCTTC
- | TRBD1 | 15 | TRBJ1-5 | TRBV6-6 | CASSPGQGAYQPQHF | TGTGCCAGCAGCCCCGGGCAGGGGGCCTATCAGCCCCAGCATTTT
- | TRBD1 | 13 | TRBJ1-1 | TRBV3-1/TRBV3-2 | CASSPETGAEAFF | TGTGCCAGCAGCCCCGAGACAGGGGCTGAAGCTTTCTTT
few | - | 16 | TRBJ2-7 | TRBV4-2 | CASSQDRPGAGYEQYF | TGTGCCAGCAGCCAAGATCGGCCAGGGGCCGGATACGAGCAGTACTTC
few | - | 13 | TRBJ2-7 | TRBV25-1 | CASSLQATYEQYF | TGTGCCAGCAGTCTACAGGCAACCTACGAGCAGTACTTC
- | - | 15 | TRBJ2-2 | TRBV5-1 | CASSTLRTPTGELFF | TGCGCCAGCAGCACTCTCCGGACTCCCACCGGGGAGCTGTTTTTT
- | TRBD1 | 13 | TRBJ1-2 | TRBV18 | CASSPDRGYGYTF | TGTGCCAGCTCACCGGACAGGGGATATGGCTACACCTTC
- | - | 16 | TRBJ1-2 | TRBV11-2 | CASSLGEQTANYGYTF | TGTGCCAGCAGCTTAGGGGAACAGACAGCTAACTATGGCTACACCTTC
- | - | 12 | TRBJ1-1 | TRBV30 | CAYAKTYTEAFF | TGTGCCTATGCCAAGACTTACACTGAAGCTTTCTTT
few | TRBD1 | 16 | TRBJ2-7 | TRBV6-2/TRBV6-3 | CASSYGTGKETYEQYF | TGTGCCAGCAGTTATGGGACAGGGAAAGAAACCTACGAGCAGTACTTC
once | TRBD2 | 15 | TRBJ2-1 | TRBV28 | CASSTGLAPNNEQFF | TGTGCCAGCAGTACCGGACTAGCGCCGAACAATGAGCAGTTCTTC
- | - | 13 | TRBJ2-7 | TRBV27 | CASSRPGLYEQYF | TGTGCCAGCAGCCGACCGGGACTCTACGAGCAGTACTTC
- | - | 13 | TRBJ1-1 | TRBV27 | CASWEGGVTEAFF | TGTGCCAGCTGGGAAGGCGGGGTTACTGAAGCTTTCTTT